This T cell receptor (beta chain) was identified in a study of blood T cells in healthy people across ages. For the second PCR, which ran for about 7 to 11 cycles, a sample-barcoded 5' primer and a J-beta primer mix were used. TCRdb itself ran the 5' RACE reads through MiXCR, one entry per CDR3 protein. The sample gives around 800,000 distinct CDR3 sequences, more than 40% of which show up once; roughly 19% is in the top ten. The CDR3 consists of 12 residues. The ends were cut back, 6 bases at V and 5 bases at J, with 10 bases in the middle. This clonotype was recorded many times. The TCR comes from a man in his sixties in good health. Specimen: blood. This chain uses TRBV12-3 or TRBV12-4 with TRBJ2-5; D not certain. The CDR3 DNA is TGTGCCAGCAGCCCGAGTGCGGAGACCCAGTACTTC. Amino acids: CASSPSAETQYF.